A single sample is the source of the 19 T cell receptor beta chains below, sequenced in a study of blood T cell repertoires in COVID-19. Sequenced by immunoSEQ multiplex PCR; TCRdb stores in-frame clones only, minus some. The data show approximately 250,000 clones, 75% to 90% seen once. Sequenced input: PBMCs or T cells enriched from blood (not recorded which). The source of these receptors is a woman in her 30s who had recovered from COVID-19.

The chain joins TRBV6-1 to TRBJ2-7; D gene uncertain. The CDR3 contains 16 residues. Trimming cost V 0 bases and J 0 bases, with 12 bases left between them. Germline assignment: CDR1 MNHNS and CDR2 SASEGT. CDR3 coding DNA: TGTGCCAGCAGTGAAGCGCTGGCAGGCCGCTCCTACGAGCAGTACTTC. Translating gives CASSEALAGRSYEQYF.

The chain links TRBV15 to TRBJ2-7; D might be TRBD2 (6 bases). This CDR3 contains 15 residues. Germline assignment: CDR1 LNHNV and CDR2 YYDKDF (reference sequence). V dropped 6 bases and J dropped 3 bases, with 18 bases sitting between them. This CDR3 is CATSLEEGTNYEQYF. In DNA, the CDR3 is TGTGCCACCAGTTTAGAGGAGGGTACTAACTACGAGCAGTACTTC.

The chain carries TRBV3-1 (or the pseudogene TRBV3-2) and TRBJ1-3; D perhaps matches TRBD1 (5 bases). Trimming stripped 0 bases from V and 0 bases from J, with 9 bases between. There are 16 residues in the CDR3. Germline lookup yields CDR1 LGHDT and CDR2 YNNKEL (reference sequence). CDR3 nucleotide sequence: TGTGCCAGCAGCCAAGACGTCAGGGCCTCTGGAAACACCATATATTTT. Its translation: CASSQDVRASGNTIYF.

J is TRBJ2-1 and V is TRBV4-2; D gene uncertain. V was pared by 3 bases and J by 1 base, with 13 bases between. The CDR3 has 16 residues. From germline, CDR1 is LGHNA and CDR2 YNFKEQ. CDR3 sequence (DNA): TGTGCCAGCAGCCAGAGTATGTCTGAGTCCTACAATGAGCAGTTCTTC. Its protein is CASSQSMSESYNEQFF.

This chain uses TRBV28 with TRBJ1-1; maybe TRBD1 (5 bases). There are 14 residues in the CDR3. The V end lost 6 bases, the J end lost 2 bases, and 13 bases lay between the germline ends. CDR1 and CDR2 (germline): MDHEN, SYDVKM. CDR3: CASSYPQGNTEAFF. The CDR3 bases are TGTGCCAGCAGCTACCCCCAGGGAAACACTGAAGCTTTCTTT.

The rearrangement uses TRBV3-1 (or the pseudogene TRBV3-2) and TRBJ2-7; TRBD2 might be the D (5 bases). Germline lookup yields CDR1 LGHDT and CDR2 YNNKEL (reference sequence). CDR3 length equals 15 residues. V lost 4 bases and J lost 4, with 17 bases in between. The DNA for the CDR3 is TGTGCCAGCAGCCTAAGACGGGAAGCACCTTACGAGCAGTACTTC. Its protein product is CASSLRREAPYEQYF.

The rearrangement uses TRBV15 and TRBJ2-2, with TRBD1 identical over 8 bases. The CDR3 has 16 residues. The trim removed 6 bases at V and 3 bases at J, leaving 9 bases unmatched. Per germline, CDR1 LNHNV and CDR2 YYDKDF (reference sequence). CDR3: CATRPMDRVYTGELFF. CDR3 sequence (DNA): TGTGCCACCAGGCCTATGGACAGGGTCTACACCGGGGAGCTGTTTTTT.

The genes are TRBV11-2 and TRBJ2-3; TRBD2 matches at 10 bases. CDR1 SGHAT and CDR2 FQNNGV come from the germline V gene. V shed 5 bases and J 0 bases; nucleotides not matched to a gene: 5. The CDR3 has 16 amino acids. CDR3 DNA sequence: TGTGCCAGCAGCCGGACTAGCGGTACTAGCACAGATACGCAGTATTTT. Its protein product is CASSRTSGTSTDTQYF.

In the case of this clone: The sample carries other DNA sequences with the same CDR3. The chain links TRBV28 to TRBJ1-2; D perhaps matches TRBD1 (5 bases). Germline assignment: CDR1 MDHEN and CDR2 SYDVKM. Trimming took off 3 bases at V and 0 bases at J, with 8 bases between the two ends. This CDR3 spans 14 amino acids. The CDR3 sequence: CASSFGGANYGYTF. The CDR3 coding sequence is TGTGCCAGCAGTTTCGGGGGGGCTAACTATGGCTACACCTTC.

This sequence joins TRBV28 and TRBJ1-1; tentatively, D is TRBD1 (5 bases). CDR1 and CDR2 (germline): MDHEN, SYDVKM. The germline V and J ends were trimmed by 6 bases and 4 bases, with 15 bases remaining between them. The CDR3 loop spans 14 amino acids. The CDR3 is CASRTTRVLTEAFF. The CDR3 DNA sequence: TGTGCCAGCAGAACAACCAGGGTGCTCACTGAAGCTTTCTTT.

This clone has more than one count but fewer than ten. The V gene is TRBV7-9, the J gene TRBJ1-1; 9 bases line up with TRBD1. V trimming: 7 bases; J trimming: 4 bases; junction bases outside the gene matches: 13. From germline, CDR1 is SEHNR and CDR2 FQNEAQ (reference sequence). This CDR3 is built from 16 residues. In DNA form, the CDR3 reads TGTGCCAGCACCGGGACAGGGCCCCGAGGCGGCACTGAAGCTTTCTTT. This gives the protein CASTGTGPRGGTEAFF. Full variable domain (missing parts from reference TRBV7-9 and TRBJ1-1): DTGVSQNPRHKITKRGQNVTFRCDPISEHNRLYWYRQTLGQGPEFLTYFQNEAQLEKSRLLSDRFSAERPKGSFSTLEIQRTEQGDSAMYLCASTGTGPRGGTEAFFGQGTRLTVV.

The J gene is TRBJ2-1, the V gene TRBV27, with D perhaps TRBD1 (6 bases). The germline V gene encodes CDR1 MNHEY and CDR2 SMNVEV (reference sequence). V was clipped by 0 bases and J by 3 bases, with 6 bases between them. This CDR3 has 14 amino acids. CDR3 nucleotides: TGTGCCAGCAGTTTATCGACAGGCTACAATGAGCAGTTCTTC. It translates to CASSLSTGYNEQFF.

In the case of this clone: Additional DNA sequences in this sample encode the identical CDR3. The chain employs TRBV7-9 and TRBJ1-1; possible D gene TRBD1, 5 bases. Germline CDR1 is SEHNR and CDR2 is FQNEAQ (reference sequence). This CDR3 region has 13 residues. V lost 5 bases and J 1 base, leaving 8 bases between the germline ends. The CDR3 DNA reads TGTGCCAGCAGCCTAGGACAGAACACTGAAGCTTTCTTT. Translation: CASSLGQNTEAFF.

This rearrangement joins TRBV2 to TRBJ2-4; 9 bases match TRBD2. The germline CDR1 and CDR2 sequences are SNHLY and FYNNEI. The V and J ends lost 2 bases and 5 bases, in that order; junction bases with no gene match: 7. This CDR3 is built from 16 residues. CDR3 protein: CASSERSGRNQNIQYF. CDR3 bases: TGTGCCAGCAGTGAAAGGAGCGGGAGGAATCAAAACATTCAGTACTTC.

The chain employs TRBV5-5 and TRBJ2-6; tentatively, D is TRBD1 (7 bases). The CDR3 is made up of 20 amino acids. Trimming took off 4 bases at V and 0 bases at J, with 23 bases between the two ends. Germline assignment: CDR1 SGHKS and CDR2 YYEKEE (reference sequence). The CDR3: CASSNILQGRILSGANVLTF. The CDR3 coding sequence is TGTGCCAGCAGCAATATCCTACAGGGGAGGATCCTCTCTGGGGCCAACGTCCTGACTTTC.

The chain recombines TRBV19 with TRBJ1-4, with 9 bases identical to TRBD1. V trimming: 5 bases; J trimming: 8 bases; junction bases outside the gene matches: 6. CDR3 length: 14 amino acids. Germline V gives CDR1 LNHDA, CDR2 SQIVND (reference sequence). CDR3 DNA: TGTGCCAGTAGTGGACAGGGGATCTTAGAAAAACTGTTTTTT. Its translation: CASSGQGILEKLFF.

V is TRBV9 and J is TRBJ2-7; 7 bases map to TRBD1. The CDR3 extends over 13 amino acids. The V segment lost 2 bases and the J segment 6 bases; nucleotides outside the gene matches: 5. Germline V gene data show CDR1 as SGDLS and CDR2 as YYNGEE. CDR3 protein: CASSVTGMGEQYF. The CDR3 region has the DNA TGTGCCAGCAGCGTGACAGGGATGGGCGAGCAGTACTTC.

The CDR3 DNA follows: TGTGCCAGCAGCGGAGGTTTGGTAGCTCCAATGGATACGCAGTATTTT. Residues: CASSGGLVAPMDTQYF. V usage is TRBV5-8 and J usage is TRBJ2-3, with D tentatively TRBD2 (5 bases). The V end was cut by 4 bases, the J end by 6 bases, with 21 bases between. Germline-derived CDR1 and CDR2 are SGHTS and YDEGEE. The CDR3 loop spans 16 amino acids. Drawing the rest from reference TRBV5-8 and TRBJ2-3, the complete variable domain is EAGVTQSPTHLIKTRGQQATLRCSPISGHTSVYWYQQALGLGLQFLLWYDEGEERNRGNFPPRFSGRQFPNYSSELNVNALELEDSALYLCASSGGLVAPMDTQYFGPGTRLTVL.

The V gene is TRBV14, the J gene TRBJ1-1; TRBD1 matches at 7 bases. The length of the CDR3 is 16 residues. The germline V gene encodes CDR1 SGHDN and CDR2 FVKESK. After removal of 3 bases from V and 1 base from J, the junction contained 8 bases not matched to a gene. The CDR3 sequence: CASSHDTGTENTEAFF. Written as DNA, the CDR3 is TGTGCCAGCAGCCACGATACCGGGACAGAGAACACTGAAGCTTTCTTT.